Sequencing of this T cell receptor beta chain was carried out in a study of blood T cell repertoires in COVID-19 (dated by TCRdb to 2020 to 2021). As for the study more broadly: The collaborator samples originated in the United States, Italy and Spain and spanned the acute and convalescent phases of COVID-19. Samples came from the ongoing ImmuneRACE study (first 160 participants) plus 1,254 subjects from 6 global collaborators. Nearly every sample came with metadata listing a de-identified subject ID, COVID-19 status, age in years and sex. The dataset comprised deeply sampled blood TCRbeta repertoires from subjects exposed to, actively infected with, or recovered from COVID-19. The prospective study material was composed of cDNA or gDNA derived from T cells, B-cell-depleted T cells, or PBMCs. Where available, HLA class I and class II types were taken from metadata supplied by the sample provider and were not determined by assay-based typing. The repertoires were released in a freely available public database intended as a resource for research on the immune response to SARS-CoV-2.

The immunoSEQ Assay, a bias-controlled multiplex PCR, was used to amplify TCRbeta CDR3 regions from genomic DNA. As for the original processing: The number of nucleated cells in each sample was estimated from the amplification of reference gene primers within the assay. Sequence reads were collapsed and filtered to measure the absolute abundance of every unique TCRbeta CDR3 rearrangement. Productive Simpson clonality was computed per sample as the square root of Simpson's diversity index over productive rearrangements. Held by TCRdb, this immuneACCESS table contains in-frame sequences only and omits some clones. Under half of the omission traces to an unresolved V gene where checked; the cause of the rest is unknown. The DNA gave D and trimming, while V, J and clone size come from that table. The sample records approximately 52,000 clones, 89% of which are singletons. The ten largest clones take up 4.9% of the sample.

Whole blood was collected in K2EDTA tubes by collaborating institutions according to the institutions' own protocols. For TCRbeta analysis, collaborators shipped samples as frozen whole blood, isolated PBMCs, or DNA extracted from either of those sample types. Overall results and qualifications from the work: The amount of clinical and demographic metadata varied by source and participant and was provided uncurated.

As regards this clone: There is no known antigen for this receptor. No base qualities exist here, and no much larger clone lies one base off it.

Per the germline V gene, SGHRS is the CDR1 and YFSETQ is the CDR2. Trimming leaves V shorter by 5 bases and J shorter by 1 base, with the junction holding 21 bases beyond the gene matches. The cysteine opens and the phenylalanine closes a CDR3 of 20 amino acids. Of the read, only the CDR3 DNA is kept; its 60 bases are in frame from base 1. The chain is assembled from TRBV5-1 and TRBJ2-4, with 7 middle bases fitting TRBD2. Sample: peripheral blood. The TCR was taken from a man aged 55-75 years with active COVID-19. The sequenced DNA: TGCGCCAGCAGGTTTACGTTTTTTAGGGGTGCGGGAGTTGCCAAAAACATTCAGTACTTC. The encoded protein is CASRFTFFRGAGVAKNIQYF.